This T cell receptor (beta chain) derives from a study of neurological immune-mediated disorders. TCRdb independently ran MiXCR on the 5' RACE reads; one entry per CDR3 protein. The sample has tens of thousands of distinct CDR3 sequences; roughly 4% are singletons. The germline gives CDR1 DFQATT, CDR2 SNEGSKA (reference sequence). Trimming cost V 2 bases and J 2 bases; bases outside gene matches: 18. The CDR3 is 19 amino acids. This clonotype was seen at least ten times. The sample comprised PBMCs. V gene TRBV20-1 combines with J gene TRBJ2-7; 10 nucleotides line up with TRBD1. This clonotype was obtained from a woman aged 50 to 60 with multiple sclerosis. The CDR3 DNA is TGCAGTGCTAGAAGACCCCGGGACAGGGGCGTGCGGGAGGCCTACGAGCAGTACTTC. Amino acids: CSARRPRDRGVREAYEQYF.